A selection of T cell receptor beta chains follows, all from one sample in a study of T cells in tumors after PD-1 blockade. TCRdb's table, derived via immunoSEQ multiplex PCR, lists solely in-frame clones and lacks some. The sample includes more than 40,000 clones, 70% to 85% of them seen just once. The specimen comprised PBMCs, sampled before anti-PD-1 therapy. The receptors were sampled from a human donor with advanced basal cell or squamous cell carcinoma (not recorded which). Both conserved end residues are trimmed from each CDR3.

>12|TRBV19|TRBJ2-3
ASSIERRADTQY
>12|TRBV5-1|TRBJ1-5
ASTGVGGGQPQH
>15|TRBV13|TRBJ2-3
ASSQDGTSGGGDTQY
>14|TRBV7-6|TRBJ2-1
ASSLNSGTYLDEQF
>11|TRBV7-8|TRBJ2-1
ASSLGSDDRQF
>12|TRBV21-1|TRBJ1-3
ASSKGVIGNTIY
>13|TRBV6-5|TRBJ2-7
ASRQAGTQGYEQY
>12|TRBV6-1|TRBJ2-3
ASSEVSGWGTQY
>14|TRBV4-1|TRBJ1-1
ASSQTAIGGRVEAF
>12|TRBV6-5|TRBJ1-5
ASSYSHLHQPQH
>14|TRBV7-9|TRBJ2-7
ASSFMGTGNPYEQY
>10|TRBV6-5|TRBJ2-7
ASYKARNEQY
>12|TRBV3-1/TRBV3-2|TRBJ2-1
ASSPPTGKNEQF
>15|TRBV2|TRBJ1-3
ASRSGTGGSPGNTIY
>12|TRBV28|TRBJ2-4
ASSQDRGVYIQY
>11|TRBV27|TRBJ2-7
ASSLWTGGEQY
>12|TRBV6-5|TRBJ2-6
ASSLGGLANVLT
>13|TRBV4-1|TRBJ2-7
ASSQGPGADYEQY
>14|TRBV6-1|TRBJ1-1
ASSEILTVGPAEAF
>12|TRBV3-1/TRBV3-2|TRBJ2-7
ASSQDSNSYEQY
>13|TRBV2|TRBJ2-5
ASSDRGTVGETQY
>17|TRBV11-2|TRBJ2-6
ASSSNIPGQGTGANVLT
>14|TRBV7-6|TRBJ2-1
ASSSLGGGPYNEQF
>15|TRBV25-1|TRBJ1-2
ASSGFPGTIFPYGYT
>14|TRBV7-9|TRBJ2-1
ASSFHTGTGRHEQF
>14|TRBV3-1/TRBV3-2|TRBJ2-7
ASSQDLGLISYEQY
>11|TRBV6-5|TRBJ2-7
ASSTRHSYEQY
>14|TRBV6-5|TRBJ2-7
ASSYSFPDNAYEQY
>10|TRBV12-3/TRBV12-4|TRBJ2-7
ASSFLSYEQY
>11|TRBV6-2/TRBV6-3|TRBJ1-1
ASSYRRGGEAF
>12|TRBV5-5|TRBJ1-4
ASSLVGVDEKLF
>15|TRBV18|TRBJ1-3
ASSPPGGSHSGNTIY
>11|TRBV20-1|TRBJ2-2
SASHSGTRELF
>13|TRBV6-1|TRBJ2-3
ASSDRQGSTDTQY
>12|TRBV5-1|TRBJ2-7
ASSWGQGGNEQY
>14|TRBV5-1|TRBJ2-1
ASSLRSASGTAEQF
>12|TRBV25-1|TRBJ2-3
ASSEVAGGQVRY
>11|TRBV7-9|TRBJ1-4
ASSFGGNEKLF
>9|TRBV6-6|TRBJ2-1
ASSPRAEQF
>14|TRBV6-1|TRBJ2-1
ASSEAAGGGLNEQF